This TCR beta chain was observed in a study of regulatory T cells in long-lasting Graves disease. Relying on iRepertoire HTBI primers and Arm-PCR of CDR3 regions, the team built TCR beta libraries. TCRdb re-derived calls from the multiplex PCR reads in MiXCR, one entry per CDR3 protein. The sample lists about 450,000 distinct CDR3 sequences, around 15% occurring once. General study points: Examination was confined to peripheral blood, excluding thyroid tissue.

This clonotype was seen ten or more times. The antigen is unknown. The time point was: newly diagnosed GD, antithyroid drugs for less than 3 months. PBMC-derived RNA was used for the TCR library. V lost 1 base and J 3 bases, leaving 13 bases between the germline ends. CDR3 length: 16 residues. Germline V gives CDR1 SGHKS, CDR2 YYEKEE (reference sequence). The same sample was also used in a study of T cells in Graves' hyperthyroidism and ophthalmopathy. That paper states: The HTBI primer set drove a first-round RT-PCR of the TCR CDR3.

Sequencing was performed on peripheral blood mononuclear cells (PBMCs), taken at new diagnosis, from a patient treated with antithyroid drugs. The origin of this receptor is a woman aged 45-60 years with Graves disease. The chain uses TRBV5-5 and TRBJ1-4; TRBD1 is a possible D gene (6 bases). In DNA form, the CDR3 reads TGTGCCAGCAGCTTGAGGTTGGGGGCGGCTAATGAAAAACTGTTTTTT. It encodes CASSLRLGAANEKLFF. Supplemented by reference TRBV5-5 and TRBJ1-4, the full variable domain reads DAGVTQSPTHLIKTRGQQVTLRCSPISGHKSVSWYQQVLGQGPQFIFQYYEKEERGRGNFPDRFSARQFPNYSSELNVNALLLGDSALYLCASSLRLGAANEKLFFGSGTQLSVL.